This T cell receptor (beta chain) was found in a study of blood T cells in healthy people across ages. V shed 5 bases, J shed 0 bases, and the junction held 8 bases outside the gene matches. Germline CDR1 is SQVTM and CDR2 is ANQGSEA. The CDR3 consists of 15 residues. This clonotype has only a few counts. PCR was performed a second time for about 7 to 12 cycles using a sample-barcoded 5' primer and a J-beta primer mix. MiXCR, run by TCRdb on the 5' RACE reads, gives a single entry per CDR3 protein. Of some 1.7 million distinct CDR3 sequences detected, 28% appear once; the ten largest clones hold roughly 8%. The sample providers were healthy Caucasian people from Russia, aged about 6 to 90. Per sample, no less than 6 micrograms of total RNA were extracted.

The chain employs TRBV29-1 and TRBJ2-3; 7 positions match TRBD2. Sample: blood. The source is a woman aged 25 to 39 in good health. CDR3 sequence (DNA): TGCAGCGTTAGGTCTGCGCGGGGGAGCACAGATACGCAGTATTTT. Its protein is CSVRSARGSTDTQYF.